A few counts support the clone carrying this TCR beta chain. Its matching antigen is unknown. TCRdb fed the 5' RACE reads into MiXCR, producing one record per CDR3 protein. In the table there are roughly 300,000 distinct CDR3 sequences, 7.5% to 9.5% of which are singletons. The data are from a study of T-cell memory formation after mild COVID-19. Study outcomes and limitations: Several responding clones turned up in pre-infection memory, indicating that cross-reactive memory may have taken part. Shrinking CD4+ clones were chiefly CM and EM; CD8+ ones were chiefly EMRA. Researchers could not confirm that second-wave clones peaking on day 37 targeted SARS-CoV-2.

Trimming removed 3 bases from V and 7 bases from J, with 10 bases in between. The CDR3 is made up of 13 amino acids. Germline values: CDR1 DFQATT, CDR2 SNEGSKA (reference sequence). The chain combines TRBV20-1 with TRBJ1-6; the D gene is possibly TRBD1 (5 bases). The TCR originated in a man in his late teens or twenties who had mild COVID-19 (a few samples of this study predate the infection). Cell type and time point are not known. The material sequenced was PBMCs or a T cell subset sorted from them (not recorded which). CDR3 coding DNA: TGCAGTGCTAGTCCTACAGGAAATTCACCCCTCCACTTT. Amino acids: CSASPTGNSPLHF.